Included here is one T cell receptor (beta chain) sequence, with context. Its antigen is unidentified. TCRdb itself ran the RT-PCR reads through MiXCR, one entry per CDR3 protein. The table shows some 800,000 distinct CDR3 sequences, with roughly 20% occurring only once. The sample comes from a study of response to subunit inactivated influenza vaccine. Study outcomes and limitations: Seasonal influenza vaccination, on each occasion, was suggested by the authors to recruit few new T cells.

Sequences were derived from PBMCs from blood, sampled about 5 days after vaccination. This receptor was obtained from a man aged 45 to 65 who received an inactivated influenza vaccine.

CDR3 amino acids: CASSFASGDQETQYF. CDR3 sequence (DNA): TGCGCCAGCAGCTTCGCGAGCGGGGACCAAGAGACCCAGTACTTC. The V and J genes are TRBV5-1 and TRBJ2-5; 7 nucleotides match TRBD2. The length of the CDR3 is 15 residues. The J segment lost 0 bases and the V segment lost 2 bases, leaving 4 bases of the junction unmatched. Germline CDR1 reads SGHRS; CDR2 reads YFSETQ.